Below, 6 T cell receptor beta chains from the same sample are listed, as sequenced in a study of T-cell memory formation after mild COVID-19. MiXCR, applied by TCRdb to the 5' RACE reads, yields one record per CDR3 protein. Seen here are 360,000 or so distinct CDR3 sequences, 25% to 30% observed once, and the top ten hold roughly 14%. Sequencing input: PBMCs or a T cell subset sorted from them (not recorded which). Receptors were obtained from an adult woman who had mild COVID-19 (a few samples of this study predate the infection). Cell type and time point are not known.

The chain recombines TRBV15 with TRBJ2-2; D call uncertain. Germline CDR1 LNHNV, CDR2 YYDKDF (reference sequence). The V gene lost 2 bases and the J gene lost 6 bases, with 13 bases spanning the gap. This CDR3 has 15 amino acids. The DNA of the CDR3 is TGTGCCACCAGCAGACGGACGCGTATCGCCGGGGAGCTGTTTTTT. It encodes CATSRRTRIAGELFF.

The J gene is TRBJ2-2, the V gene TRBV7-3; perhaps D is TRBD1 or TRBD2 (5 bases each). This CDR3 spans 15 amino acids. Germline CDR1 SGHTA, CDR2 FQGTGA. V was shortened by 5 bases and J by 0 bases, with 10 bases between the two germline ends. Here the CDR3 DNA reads TGTGCCAGCAGCCCTGGGACGACGAACACCGGGGAGCTGTTTTTT. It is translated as CASSPGTTNTGELFF.

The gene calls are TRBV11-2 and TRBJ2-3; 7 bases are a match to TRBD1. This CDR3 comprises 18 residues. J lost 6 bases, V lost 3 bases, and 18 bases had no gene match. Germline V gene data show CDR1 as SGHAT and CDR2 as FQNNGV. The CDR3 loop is CASSLDRPGREFTDTQYF. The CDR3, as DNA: TGTGCCAGCAGCTTGGACAGGCCGGGACGGGAATTCACGGATACGCAGTATTTT.

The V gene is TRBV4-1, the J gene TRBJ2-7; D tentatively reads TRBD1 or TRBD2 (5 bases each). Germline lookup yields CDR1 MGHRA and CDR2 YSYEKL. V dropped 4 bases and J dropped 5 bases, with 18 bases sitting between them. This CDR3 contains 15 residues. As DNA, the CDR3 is TGCGCCAGCAGCCGCCGAGGGGTGGACGTCGACGAGCAGTACTTC. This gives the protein CASSRRGVDVDEQYF.

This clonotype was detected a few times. The CDR3 here is CASSYSFAGGINEQFF. As DNA, the CDR3 is TGTGCCAGCAGTTACTCCTTTGCGGGGGGGATAAATGAGCAGTTCTTC. The V gene is TRBV6-5, the J gene TRBJ2-1; the match to TRBD2 covers 9 bases. The CDR3 runs 16 residues. Germline-derived CDR1 and CDR2 are MNHEY and SVGAGI. V lost 0 bases and J lost 7; bases outside the gene matches: 7.

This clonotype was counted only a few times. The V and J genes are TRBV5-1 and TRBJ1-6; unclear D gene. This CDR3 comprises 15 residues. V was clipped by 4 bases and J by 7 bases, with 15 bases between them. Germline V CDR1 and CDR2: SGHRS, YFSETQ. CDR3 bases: TGCGCCAGCAGCCTCATGGCGGGCGGAAATTCACCCCTCCACTTT. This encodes CASSLMAGGNSPLHF.